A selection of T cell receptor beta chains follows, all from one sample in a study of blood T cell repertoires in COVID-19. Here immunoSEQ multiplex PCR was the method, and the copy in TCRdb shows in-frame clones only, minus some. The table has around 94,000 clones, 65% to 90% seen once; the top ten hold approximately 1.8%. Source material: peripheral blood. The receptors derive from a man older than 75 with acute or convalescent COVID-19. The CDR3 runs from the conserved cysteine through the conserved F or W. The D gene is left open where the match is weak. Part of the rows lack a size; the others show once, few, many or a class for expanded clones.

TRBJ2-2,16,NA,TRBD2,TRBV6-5,TGTGCCAGCAGTTACGGGCCTAGCGGGATCACCGGGGAGCTGTTTTTT,CASSYGPSGITGELFF
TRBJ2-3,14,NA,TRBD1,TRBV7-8,TGTGCCAGCAGCCGAATGGACAGGGAGGATACGCAGTATTTT,CASSRMDREDTQYF
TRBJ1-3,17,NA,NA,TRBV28,TGTGCCAGCACCCCTGGAGGTGGATCCCTCTCTGGAAACACCATATATTTT,CASTPGGGSLSGNTIYF
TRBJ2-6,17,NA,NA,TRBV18,TGTGCCAGCTCACCACCAGGGGTAGACTCTGGGGCCAACGTCCTGACTTTC,CASSPPGVDSGANVLTF
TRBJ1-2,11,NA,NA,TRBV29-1,TGCAGCGTCGGGACTCTCTATGGCTACACCTTC,CSVGTLYGYTF
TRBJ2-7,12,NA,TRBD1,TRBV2,TGTGCCAGCAGAGGGGGCGAGTACGAGCAGTACTTC,CASRGGEYEQYF
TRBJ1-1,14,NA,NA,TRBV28,TGTGCCAGCAGTGTCCCCGGACGAGGGCCTGAAGCTTTCTTT,CASSVPGRGPEAFF
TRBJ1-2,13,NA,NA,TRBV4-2,TGTGCCAGCAGCCTTGGGGTAGGGGGTGGCTACACCTTC,CASSLGVGGGYTF
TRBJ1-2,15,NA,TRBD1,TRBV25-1,TGTGCCAGCAAACGGCCCGGGACAGGCGACTATGGCTACACCTTC,CASKRPGTGDYGYTF
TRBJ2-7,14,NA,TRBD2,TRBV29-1,TGCAGCGTCTCTAGCGGGAGGGCCTCCTACGAGCAGTACTTC,CSVSSGRASYEQYF
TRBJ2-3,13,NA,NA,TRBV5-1,TGCGCCAGCAGGTTTACAGCTACAGATACGCAGTATTTT,CASRFTATDTQYF
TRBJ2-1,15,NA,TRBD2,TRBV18,TGTGCCAGCTCACTCTTAGCGGGAGAACGGAATGAGCAGTTCTTC,CASSLLAGERNEQFF
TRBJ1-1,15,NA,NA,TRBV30,TGTGCCTGGAGTGTAATCCCAGAACTGAACACTGAAGCTTTCTTT,CAWSVIPELNTEAFF
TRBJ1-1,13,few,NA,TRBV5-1,TGCGCCAGCAGCTTGCCCCAGGGGTCTGAAGCTTTCTTT,CASSLPQGSEAFF
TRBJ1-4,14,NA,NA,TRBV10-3,TGTGCCATCAGTGAGGGCAGCAAGGGGGAAAAACTGTTTTTT,CAISEGSKGEKLFF
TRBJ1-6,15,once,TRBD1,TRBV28,TGTGCCAGCAGCCCCATGGACAGGGCTAATTCACCCCTCCACTTT,CASSPMDRANSPLHF
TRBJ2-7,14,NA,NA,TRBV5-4,TGTGCCAGCAGCTTTCAGGGGTCCTCCTACGAGCAGTACTTC,CASSFQGSSYEQYF
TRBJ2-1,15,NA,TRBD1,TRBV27,TGTGCCAGCAGTCCCAGGACAGGCCCGAACAATGAGCAGTTCTTC,CASSPRTGPNNEQFF
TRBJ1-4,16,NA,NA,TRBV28,TGTGCCAGCAGTATACGTCAAACAGGACCTGTTGAAAAACTGTTTTTT,CASSIRQTGPVEKLFF
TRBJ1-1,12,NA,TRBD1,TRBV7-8,TGTGCCAGCAGCTTTAGACAGGGAGAAGCTTTCTTT,CASSFRQGEAFF
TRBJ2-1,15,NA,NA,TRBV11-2,TGTGCCAGCAGCTTAGATCTCGCGGGGGCCAATGAGCAGTTCTTC,CASSLDLAGANEQFF
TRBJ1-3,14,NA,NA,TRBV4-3,TGCGCCAGCAGCCAAGGGGTTGGGGGGAACACCATATATTTT,CASSQGVGGNTIYF
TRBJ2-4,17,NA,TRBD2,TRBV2,TGTGCCACGATGGAACCGGGACTAGCGGGAGTGGTAAACATTCAGTACTTC,CATMEPGLAGVVNIQYF
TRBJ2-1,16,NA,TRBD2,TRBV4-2,TGTGCCAGCAGCCAAGAATCTAGCGGGAGTGTGAATGAGCAGTTCTTC,CASSQESSGSVNEQFF
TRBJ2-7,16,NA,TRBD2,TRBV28,TGTGCCAGCACGGAAGCGGGGGCAAAAGGGGTCTACGAGCAGTACTTC,CASTEAGAKGVYEQYF
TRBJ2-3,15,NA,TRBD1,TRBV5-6,TGTGCCAGCAGCTTGCGTGCAGGGGGCGTGGATACGCAGTATTTT,CASSLRAGGVDTQYF
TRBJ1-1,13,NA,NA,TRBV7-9,TGTGCCAGCAGCCGGAGAATGAACACTGAAGCTTTCTTT,CASSRRMNTEAFF
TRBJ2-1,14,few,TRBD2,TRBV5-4,TGTGCCAGCAGCACCGCTAGCGGGAGCGGTGAGCAGTTCTTC,CASSTASGSGEQFF
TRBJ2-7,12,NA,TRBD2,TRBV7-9,TGTGCCAGCGGGAGGGCAGGAAACGAGCAGTACTTC,CASGRAGNEQYF
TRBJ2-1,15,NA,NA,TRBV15,TGTGCCACCAGCAGAGTAGCCTACGGTCACAATGAGCAGTTCTTC,CATSRVAYGHNEQFF
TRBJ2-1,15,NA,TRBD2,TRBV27,TGTGCCAGCAGTTTATCGGGGACTAGGGGTAGTCAGCAGTTCTTC,CASSLSGTRGSQQFF
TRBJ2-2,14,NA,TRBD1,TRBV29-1,TGCAGCGTTTATCGGACAGGGATCGCCGGGGAGCTGTTTTTT,CSVYRTGIAGELFF
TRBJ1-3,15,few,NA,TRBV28,TGTGCCAGCAGTTTGCGAGGGAGCTCTGGAAACACCATATATTTT,CASSLRGSSGNTIYF
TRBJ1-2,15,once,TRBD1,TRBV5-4,TGTGCCAGCAGCTTGTCAGGGGGCCTCGACTATGGCTACACCTTC,CASSLSGGLDYGYTF
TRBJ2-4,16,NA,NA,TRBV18,TGTGCCAGCTCACAACTACCGACAGGTCTGGGATACATTCAGTACTTC,CASSQLPTGLGYIQYF
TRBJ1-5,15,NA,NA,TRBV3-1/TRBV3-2,TGTGCCAGCAGCCAAGGTCGACAGGTTCATCAGCCCCAGCATTTT,CASSQGRQVHQPQHF
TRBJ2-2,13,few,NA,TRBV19,TGTGCCAGTAGTGTCAGCGTGATTGGGGAGCTGTTTTTT,CASSVSVIGELFF
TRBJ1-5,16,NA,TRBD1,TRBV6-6,TGTGCCAGCAAACAGGGACAGGGTTCCGCCAATCAGCCCCAGCATTTT,CASKQGQGSANQPQHF
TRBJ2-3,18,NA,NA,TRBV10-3,TGTGCCATCAGTGAGCCTGTCATGGACTACTCCTCCACAGATACGCAGTATTTT,CAISEPVMDYSSTDTQYF
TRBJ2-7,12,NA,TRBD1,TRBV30,TGTGCCTGGAGTGGACAGGGCGACGAGCAGTACTTC,CAWSGQGDEQYF
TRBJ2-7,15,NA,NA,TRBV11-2,TGTGCCAGCAGCTTAGGTCGTGTCCAAGGGGTCGAGCAGTACTTC,CASSLGRVQGVEQYF
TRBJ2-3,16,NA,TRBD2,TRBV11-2,TGTGCCAGCAGCCTGCAGGGACTAGCGGGAAGAGATACGCAGTATTTT,CASSLQGLAGRDTQYF
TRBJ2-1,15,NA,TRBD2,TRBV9,TGTGCCAGCAGCACCCTTAGCGGGAGCTCCGATGAGCAGTTCTTC,CASSTLSGSSDEQFF
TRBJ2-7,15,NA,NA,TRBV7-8,TGTGCCAGCAGCTCCAGGGGGGAGCCCGGGGAGGAGCAGTACTTC,CASSSRGEPGEEQYF
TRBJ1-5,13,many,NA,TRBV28,TGTGCCAGCAGTTTATCAGGGAATCAGCCCCAGCATTTT,CASSLSGNQPQHF
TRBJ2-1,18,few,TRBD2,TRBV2,TGTGCCAGCAGTGAAGCGCTTCGGAGACTAGCGAGAAAGAATGAGCAGTTCTTC,CASSEALRRLARKNEQFF
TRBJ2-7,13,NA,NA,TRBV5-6,TGTGCCAGCAGCTTTTCAGGGGCTATCGAGCAGTACTTC,CASSFSGAIEQYF